A selection of T cell receptor beta chains follows, all from one sample in a study of cytomegalovirus exposure and HLA in healthy donors. Profiling relied on immunoSEQ multiplex PCR, and the TCRdb table lists in-frame clones only, not all of them. The data show fewer than 200,000 clones, roughly 8.7% seen once. The specimen sequenced was PBMCs. The receptors shown here come from a woman in her twenties or thirties in good health and CMV-seropositive. Each CDR3 is given with its conserved first and last residue. The D gene is left open where the match is weak. For some rows the clone size is stated as once, few or many, or as a class when expanded; others skip it.

J: TRBJ1-1
size: -
V: TRBV11-2
D: -
DNA: TGTGCCAGCAGCTTAGATAGGACAGACCGAACTGAAGCTTTCTTT
CDR3: CASSLDRTDRTEAFF

J: TRBJ2-5
size: few
V: TRBV12-5
D: -
DNA: TGTGCTAGTGGTTTCACCAGGGTTCAAGAGACCCAGTACTTC
CDR3: CASGFTRVQETQYF

J: TRBJ2-4
size: -
V: TRBV19
D: -
DNA: TGTGCCAGTAGTATAGGGGAGTTAACAGCCAAAAACATTCAGTACTTC
CDR3: CASSIGELTAKNIQYF

J: TRBJ1-2
size: -
V: TRBV10-1
D: -
DNA: TGCGCCAGCAGTGATGGTAGATATGGCTACACCTTC
CDR3: CASSDGRYGYTF

J: TRBJ1-1
size: few
V: TRBV19
D: -
DNA: TGTGCCAGTAGTATAGATCCGCAGGTGTGGGTGAACACTGAAGCTTTCTTT
CDR3: CASSIDPQVWVNTEAFF

J: TRBJ2-5
size: few
V: TRBV11-2
D: -
DNA: TGTGCCAGCAGCTTATTGGCAGAGACCCAGTACTTC
CDR3: CASSLLAETQYF

J: TRBJ1-1
size: few
V: TRBV5-1
D: TRBD1
DNA: TGCGCCAGCAGCTTCGAACAGGGGACTGAAGCTTTCTTT
CDR3: CASSFEQGTEAFF

J: TRBJ1-4
size: -
V: TRBV6-1
D: -
DNA: TGTGCCAGCTCCCCCCGGACAGCGAATGAAAAACTGTTTTTT
CDR3: CASSPRTANEKLFF

J: TRBJ1-1
size: -
V: TRBV6-1
D: -
DNA: TGTGCCAGCAGTGAAAGGGGGGGGCGTTATACTGAAGCTTTCTTT
CDR3: CASSERGGRYTEAFF

J: TRBJ2-7
size: few
V: TRBV7-2
D: TRBD2
DNA: TGTGCCAGCAGCCCTGGGGGGGGGACTGCCTACGAGCAGTACTTC
CDR3: CASSPGGGTAYEQYF

J: TRBJ2-1
size: few
V: TRBV30
D: TRBD2
DNA: TGTGCCTGGAGTCCGTGGCGGGAGAATGAGCAGTTCTTC
CDR3: CAWSPWRENEQFF

J: TRBJ1-4
size: few
V: TRBV19
D: -
DNA: TGTGCCAGTAGTATAGGCGGGAAAAAACTGTTTTTT
CDR3: CASSIGGKKLFF

J: TRBJ2-1
size: -
V: TRBV11-3
D: -
DNA: TGTGCCAGCAGCTTTAGGGGCAATGAGCAGTTCTTC
CDR3: CASSFRGNEQFF

J: TRBJ2-5
size: few
V: TRBV7-9
D: -
DNA: TGTGCCAGCAGCTTGAGTGTCAGGGGCGCAGAGACCCAGTACTTC
CDR3: CASSLSVRGAETQYF

J: TRBJ1-5
size: -
V: TRBV19
D: -
DNA: TGTGCCAGTAGTATAAGGGATCTGGGGGGGCCCCAGCATTTT
CDR3: CASSIRDLGGPQHF

J: TRBJ2-2
size: -
V: TRBV4-1
D: TRBD2
DNA: TGCGCCAGCAGCTTGGGACTAGCGGGAGGACCCGGGGAGCTGTTTTTT
CDR3: CASSLGLAGGPGELFF

J: TRBJ2-1
size: -
V: TRBV7-9
D: -
DNA: TGTGCCAGCAGCTTAGCGGGGCGGGGCTACAATGAGCAGTTCTTC
CDR3: CASSLAGRGYNEQFF

J: TRBJ2-3
size: few
V: TRBV10-3
D: TRBD1
DNA: TGTGCCATCAGTGAGCGGGACAGGGGGACGGATACGCAGTATTTT
CDR3: CAISERDRGTDTQYF

J: TRBJ2-3
size: -
V: TRBV10-3
D: TRBD2
DNA: TGTGCCATCAGTGAGTGGGTAGCGGGATCTATGAGGAATACGCAGTATTTT
CDR3: CAISEWVAGSMRNTQYF

J: TRBJ1-1
size: few
V: TRBV4-1
D: TRBD1
DNA: TGCGCCAGCAGCCAAGAATTAATTGTATCCGGGACAGTCGGGTGGGACACTGAAGCTTTCTTT
CDR3: CASSQELIVSGTVGWDTEAFF

J: TRBJ2-1
size: few
V: TRBV6-1
D: TRBD2
DNA: TGTGCCAGCGGGACTAACTTCTACAATGAGCAGTTCTTC
CDR3: CASGTNFYNEQFF

J: TRBJ2-7
size: few
V: TRBV2
D: -
DNA: TGTGCCAGCATTAACCTCGCGGGAAAGTCAGGCTACGAGCAGTACTTC
CDR3: CASINLAGKSGYEQYF

J: TRBJ1-2
size: -
V: TRBV21-1
D: -
DNA: TGTGCCAGCAGAAAAGAAACAGTCGGCTACACCTTC
CDR3: CASRKETVGYTF

J: TRBJ2-5
size: -
V: TRBV4-1
D: -
DNA: TGCGCCAGCAGCCAAGGGAATAACTGGGGCGGCGAGGCCCAGTACTTC
CDR3: CASSQGNNWGGEAQYF

J: TRBJ2-6
size: few
V: TRBV5-1
D: TRBD1
DNA: TGCGCCAGCATCCCTGGCGGGACAGGGCAGCCCGGGGCCAACGTCCTGACTTTC
CDR3: CASIPGGTGQPGANVLTF

J: TRBJ1-1
size: few
V: TRBV27
D: -
DNA: TGTGCCAGCAGTTTACAAGGACAGAACACTGAAGCTTTCTTT
CDR3: CASSLQGQNTEAFF

J: TRBJ1-3
size: few
V: TRBV7-9
D: TRBD1
DNA: TGTGCCAGCAGCGGTACAGGGGCCAGAAACACCATATATTTT
CDR3: CASSGTGARNTIYF

J: TRBJ2-1
size: few
V: TRBV13
D: TRBD2
DNA: TGTGCCAGCAGCCAGGGGCGGGAGCGGGAGGGCCGGGACTACAATGAGCAGTTCTTC
CDR3: CASSQGREREGRDYNEQFF

J: TRBJ2-3
size: few
V: TRBV5-4
D: TRBD2
DNA: TGTGCCAGCAGCTTGATTAGTTCAAGGGCGGGGGTTCCCGATACGCAGTATTTT
CDR3: CASSLISSRAGVPDTQYF

J: TRBJ2-6
size: -
V: TRBV5-1
D: -
DNA: TGCGCCAGCAGCTCCGTCCAGGGTTCTGGGGCCAACGTCCTGACTTTC
CDR3: CASSSVQGSGANVLTF

J: TRBJ1-1
size: few
V: TRBV5-1
D: -
DNA: TGCGCCAGCAGCGATTTGGGGCCCGGGACTACTGAAGCTTTCTTT
CDR3: CASSDLGPGTTEAFF

J: TRBJ2-7
size: -
V: TRBV5-6
D: -
DNA: TGTGCCAGCGCCGCGGGCTACGAGCAGTACTTC
CDR3: CASAAGYEQYF

J: TRBJ2-1
size: -
V: TRBV7-9
D: -
DNA: TGTGCCAGCAGCTTAGGGGCGGGATGGCAGTTCTTC
CDR3: CASSLGAGWQFF

J: TRBJ2-7
size: -
V: TRBV4-1
D: -
DNA: TGCGCCAGCAGCCAAGATTCAGGCCGGGAGCAGTACTTC
CDR3: CASSQDSGREQYF

J: TRBJ2-2
size: few
V: TRBV12-5
D: -
DNA: TGTGCTAGTGGTTGGAGCGAGGGCAGGGGCACCGGGGAGCTGTTTTTT
CDR3: CASGWSEGRGTGELFF

J: TRBJ2-1
size: -
V: TRBV4-1
D: TRBD2
DNA: TGCGCCAGCAGCCGCGGACTAGCGGCCCTCTCCTACAATGAGCAGTTCTTC
CDR3: CASSRGLAALSYNEQFF

J: TRBJ1-1
size: few
V: TRBV2
D: -
DNA: TGTGCCAGCAGTGATGGGCAGGGCGGGAACACTGAAGCTTTCTTT
CDR3: CASSDGQGGNTEAFF

J: TRBJ1-1
size: few
V: TRBV29-1
D: -
DNA: TGCAGCGTTGAAAAAGGGGGGGTGGGCACTGAAGCTTTCTTT
CDR3: CSVEKGGVGTEAFF

J: TRBJ1-6
size: few
V: TRBV10-3
D: TRBD1
DNA: TGTGCCATCAGTGAAGGAGGCAGGGGGCCTTCACCCCTCCACTTT
CDR3: CAISEGGRGPSPLHF

J: TRBJ2-2
size: -
V: TRBV13
D: TRBD1
DNA: TGTGCCAGCAGCTTAAGGTGGACAGGGGGGGACACCGGGGAGCTGTTTTTT
CDR3: CASSLRWTGGDTGELFF

J: TRBJ1-5
size: few
V: TRBV18
D: -
DNA: TGTGCCAGCTCACCAACAGTTAATAGCAATCAGCCCCAGCATTTT
CDR3: CASSPTVNSNQPQHF

J: TRBJ1-2
size: few
V: TRBV7-9
D: -
DNA: TGTGCCAGCAGCTTCGCCGGCGCGGGGGGTCCGGAGGGCTACACCTTC
CDR3: CASSFAGAGGPEGYTF

J: TRBJ1-5
size: -
V: TRBV27
D: TRBD1
DNA: TGTGCCAGCAGTTTAGGGACAGGGACCCAGCCCCAGCATTTT
CDR3: CASSLGTGTQPQHF

J: TRBJ2-7
size: -
V: TRBV5-1
D: TRBD2
DNA: TGCGCCAGCAGCCAGACTAGCGCGAGCTCCTACGAGCAGTACTTC
CDR3: CASSQTSASSYEQYF

J: TRBJ1-1
size: few
V: TRBV19
D: TRBD1
DNA: TGTGCCAGTGGGACAGGGGGGTTAACTGAAGCTTTCTTT
CDR3: CASGTGGLTEAFF

J: TRBJ2-3
size: few
V: TRBV6-6
D: TRBD2
DNA: TGTGCCAGCAGTTATAACCTACTAGCGGGAATTCTCTTT
CDR3: CASSYNLLAGILF

J: TRBJ2-3
size: -
V: TRBV7-2
D: -
DNA: TGTGCCAGCAGCTACAACTCGGGGGTTGAGACGCAGTATTTT
CDR3: CASSYNSGVETQYF

J: TRBJ2-3
size: -
V: TRBV30
D: -
DNA: TGTGCCTGGAGTGTAGGCCAGCGGACGAGCACAGATACGCAGTATTTT
CDR3: CAWSVGQRTSTDTQYF

J: TRBJ2-7
size: few
V: TRBV9
D: TRBD2
DNA: TGTGCCAGCAGCGCGGGGGGAGTTGCCCGCGGGCAGCAGTACTTC
CDR3: CASSAGGVARGQQYF